One sample yielded the 28 T cell receptor beta chains listed below, sequenced in a study of identical twins. Each CDR3 protein gets one entry after TCRdb re-called the 5' RACE reads with MiXCR. The sample lists approximately 1.8 million distinct CDR3 sequences, 32% occurring once. Sequences were obtained from cord blood. These receptors were collected from a newborn girl in good health.

This clonotype was detected only a few times. This rearrangement joins TRBV2 to TRBJ2-4; D is unresolved. The germline V gene has CDR1 SNHLY and CDR2 FYNNEI. CDR3 length: 15 amino acids. Trimming left V 2 bases short and J 4 bases short, with 12 bases between. The CDR3 DNA sequence: TGTGCCAGCAGTGAACTCTCTAGACTTAAAAACATTCAGTACTTC. This encodes CASSELSRLKNIQYF.

The chain couples TRBV29-1 to TRBJ2-1; no reliable D call. The CDR3 runs 12 residues. V was shortened by 5 bases and J by 4 bases, with 9 bases between the two germline ends. CDR1 and CDR2 (germline): SQVTM, ANQGSEA. CDR3 nucleotide sequence: TGCAGCGTTATACCAGGATACAATGAGCAGTTCTTC. It encodes CSVIPGYNEQFF.

Only a few counts were recorded for this clonotype. V gene TRBV20-1 combines with J gene TRBJ2-5; TRBD2 matches at 10 bases. This CDR3 comprises 13 residues. Germline V lookup: CDR1 DFQATT, CDR2 SNEGSKA (reference sequence). V was pared by 4 bases and J by 4 bases, with 3 bases of the junction left unmatched. The CDR3 region is CSATPSGRETQYF. CDR3 coding DNA: TGCAGTGCTACTCCTAGCGGGAGAGAGACCCAGTACTTC.

The V gene is TRBV29-1, the J gene TRBJ1-1; no firm D call. CDR1 SQVTM and CDR2 ANQGSEA come from the germline V gene. This CDR3 has 14 residues. The V gene lost 3 bases and the J gene lost 1 base, with 12 bases spanning the gap. The DNA of the CDR3 is TGCAGCGTTGAGAAGTTGTGGCAGAACACTGAAGCTTTCTTT. This encodes CSVEKLWQNTEAFF. The full variable domain, completed using reference TRBV29-1 and TRBJ1-1, is SAVISQKPSRDICQRGTSLTIQCQVDSQVTMMFWYRQQPGQSLTLIATANQGSEATYESGFVIDKFPISRPNLTFSTLTVSNMSPEDSSIYLCSVEKLWQNTEAFFGQGTRLTVV.

This clonotype was picked up many times. The J gene is TRBJ2-1, the V gene TRBV29-1, with 8 bases matching TRBD2. With 4 bases clipped from V and 5 bases from J, the junction kept 7 bases outside the gene matches. From germline, CDR1 is SQVTM and CDR2 ANQGSEA. The CDR3 runs to 14 residues. CDR3: CSVASRGGHNEQFF. CDR3 in DNA: TGCAGCGTTGCTAGTCGCGGGGGGCACAATGAGCAGTTCTTC.

This sequence joins TRBV13 and TRBJ2-5, with D possibly matching TRBD2 (7 bases). V gave up 8 bases and J gave up 1 base, with 17 bases separating them. The CDR3 is 15 residues long. Germline V CDR1 and CDR2: PRHDT, FYEKMQ (reference sequence). This chain's CDR3 is CASGGASGAQETQYF. CDR3 DNA sequence: TGTGCCAGCGGGGGGGCTAGCGGAGCCCAAGAGACCCAGTACTTC.

The chain uses TRBV12-5 and TRBJ2-7; TRBD1 matches 12 bases. V was clipped by 1 base and J by 3 bases; unmatched bases: 4. CDR1 is LGHNT, CDR2 FRNRAP, per germline. The CDR3 is 16 amino acids. The DNA of the CDR3 is TGTGCTAGTGGTTTGGCAGGGACAGGGGGCATCTACGAGCAGTACTTC. It codes for CASGLAGTGGIYEQYF. Together with reference TRBV12-5 and TRBJ2-7, the CDR3 gives the full variable domain: DARVTQTPRHKVTEMGQEVTMRCQPILGHNTVFWYRQTMMQGLELLAYFRNRAPLDDSGMPKDRFSAEMPDATLATLKIQPSEPRDSAVYFCASGLAGTGGIYEQYFGPGTRLTVT.

This clonotype has just one count. The genes are TRBV3-1 and TRBJ1-3; unclear D gene. V was clipped by 3 bases and J by 8 bases, with 5 bases between them. The CDR3 extends over 11 amino acids. The V gene's germline CDR1 is LGHDT and CDR2 YNNKEL (reference sequence). The chain's CDR3 is CASSQGYTIYF. The CDR3 nucleotides read TGTGCCAGCAGCCAGGGCTACACCATATATTTT.

At least ten counts were recorded for this clonotype. The CDR3 sequence: CASSLVATNYGYTF. The CDR3 DNA reads TGCGCCAGCAGCTTGGTGGCAACTAACTATGGCTACACCTTC. The rearrangement uses TRBV5-1 and TRBJ1-2, with D uncertain. Germline V gene sequence: CDR1 SGHRS, CDR2 YFSETQ. This CDR3 contains 14 residues. V was cut by 0 bases and J by 0 bases, with 6 bases left in between.

The V call is TRBV10-3, the J call TRBJ1-1; D perhaps matches TRBD1 (5 bases). The ends were cut back, 3 bases at V and 5 bases at J, with 10 bases in the middle. The CDR3 is 13 amino acids. The germline V gene encodes CDR1 ENHRY and CDR2 SYGVKD. CDR3 DNA sequence: TGTGCCATCAGTGACGGGGGTGGGACTGAAGCTTTCTTT. This codes for CAISDGGGTEAFF.

The J gene is TRBJ1-1, the V gene TRBV5-8; D might be TRBD1 (6 bases). This CDR3 region has 11 residues. Trimming took 2 bases from V and 11 from J, leaving 10 bases between them. The germline gives CDR1 SGHTS, CDR2 YDEGEE. CDR3 residues: CASSFAGVAFF. In DNA form, the CDR3 reads TGTGCCAGCAGCTTTGCAGGGGTCGCTTTCTTT. The entire variable domain, with the rest obtained from reference TRBV5-8 and TRBJ1-1, is as follows: EAGVTQSPTHLIKTRGQQATLRCSPISGHTSVYWYQQALGLGLQFLLWYDEGEERNRGNFPPRFSGRQFPNYSSELNVNALELEDSALYLCASSFAGVAFFGQGTRLTVV.

The rearrangement joins TRBV5-1 to TRBJ2-5, with 8 nucleotides matching TRBD2. The J call could be wrong; TRBJ2-7 is a better fit for the DNA end. This CDR3 region has 16 residues. Germline V gene sequence: CDR1 SGHRS, CDR2 YFSETQ. In DNA, the CDR3 is TGCGCCAGCAGCTTGGGGGGACTAGTATGGGCCTACGAGCAGTACTTC. This translates into CASSLGGLVWAYEQYF.

Only one count was recorded for this clonotype. The chain uses TRBV7-6 and TRBJ2-3; tentatively, D is TRBD2 (5 bases). The germline V gene has CDR1 SGHVS and CDR2 FNYEAQ. The CDR3 runs 14 residues. Trimming took off 6 bases at V and 6 bases at J, with 16 bases between the two ends. CDR3 bases: TGTGCCAGCAGGGCGGACTCACGCATCGATACGCAGTATTTT. Protein product: CASRADSRIDTQYF.

This chain links TRBV29-1 with TRBJ2-2, with TRBD1 matching over 8 bases. CDR1 and CDR2 from the germline V gene are SQVTM and ANQGSEA. V trimming: 7 bases; J trimming: 6 bases; junction bases outside the gene matches: 16. This CDR3 is built from 16 residues. The CDR3 nucleotides are TGCAGCGCAAACGGTGGACAGGGCTCGTTGTCCGGGGAGCTGTTTTTT. Amino acids: CSANGGQGSLSGELFF.

Of note for this clonotype: Germline and junction disagree at one end, which may indicate a read error. V and J are TRBV5-8 and TRBJ2-5; the match to TRBD1 covers 8 bases. CDR3 size: 16 residues. Per germline, CDR1 SGHTS and CDR2 YDEGEE. The CDR3 bases are TGTGTCAGCAGCTCTAAAACCAGGACAGGGCAAGAGACCCAGTACTTC. It translates to CVSSSKTRTGQETQYF.

V usage is TRBV12-3 or TRBV12-4 and J usage is TRBJ1-2, with 8 bases that match TRBD1. This CDR3 contains 14 residues. Trimming took 5 bases from V and 8 from J; bases not matched to a gene: 10. DNA of the CDR3: TGTGCCAGCAGTGAAGGACAGGGAATGGGAGGCTACACCTTC. This encodes CASSEGQGMGGYTF.

A few counts support this clonotype. This chain links TRBV29-1 with TRBJ1-2; D not certain. The CDR3 contains 12 residues. Germline V gene sequence: CDR1 SQVTM, CDR2 ANQGSEA. V was shortened by 7 bases and J by 1 base, with 10 bases between the two germline ends. The DNA of the CDR3 is TGCAGCGCGCACGAGATTAACTATGGCTACACCTTC. It codes for CSAHEINYGYTF.

This clonotype was observed a handful of times. This rearrangement joins TRBV29-1 to TRBJ2-5, with no clear D. V lost 4 bases, J lost 11 bases, and 17 bases lay in between. The CDR3 has 12 amino acids. Germline V gives CDR1 SQVTM, CDR2 ANQGSEA. CDR3 nucleotide sequence: TGCAGCGTTGTCCCCAGTGGGCATGAGCAGTACTTC. It encodes CSVVPSGHEQYF.

There are many counts of this clonotype. The chain recombines TRBV5-5 with TRBJ2-5, with D perhaps matching TRBD1 (8 bases). Trimming took 4 bases from V and 5 from J, leaving 18 bases between them. The CDR3 runs 15 residues. Germline V gene sequence: CDR1 SGHKS, CDR2 YYEKEE (reference sequence). Here the CDR3 DNA reads TGTGCCAGCAGCCCCCATCCACAGGGGGGGGAGACCCAGTACTTC. Translation gives CASSPHPQGGETQYF.

J is TRBJ1-3 and V is TRBV20-1; D perhaps matches TRBD1 (5 bases). Germline V lookup: CDR1 DFQATT, CDR2 SNEGSKA (reference sequence). V lost 6 bases and J 2 bases, leaving 11 bases between the germline ends. The CDR3 sequence is 13 residues long. The CDR3 DNA reads as TGCAGTGCCTCAGGGAAAACTGGAAACACCATATATTTT. It codes for CSASGKTGNTIYF.

V gene TRBV7-7 combines with J gene TRBJ2-2; D unclear. Trimming took 5 bases from V and 6 from J, leaving 16 bases between them. The CDR3 length is 15 residues. Germline CDR1 SSHAT, CDR2 FNYEAQ (reference sequence). The CDR3 loop is CASSPSPRGSGELFF. CDR3 nucleotides: TGTGCCAGCAGCCCTTCCCCTCGTGGGTCCGGGGAGCTGTTTTTT.

A remark on this clonotype: A much larger clonotype is one base distant, so this may be a read error. The chain is built from TRBV28 and TRBJ2-1, with 7 nucleotides matching TRBD2. Germline CDR1 reads MDHEN; CDR2 reads SYDVKM. The CDR3 covers 14 residues. With V trimmed by 6 bases and J by 2 bases, 4 bases remained unmatched. The CDR3 bases are TGTGCCAGCAGGTGCGGGAGTGCCTACAATGAGCAGTTCTTC. Translated, it gives CASRCGSAYNEQFF.

The sample holds a few counts of this clonotype. The gene calls are TRBV12-3 or TRBV12-4 and TRBJ2-2; tentative D call: TRBD2 (5 bases). CDR3 length equals 17 residues. V was clipped by 2 bases and J by 2 bases, with 15 bases between them. CDR3 protein: CASSLSTRNPNTGELFF. Written as DNA, the CDR3 is TGTGCCAGCAGTTTATCAACTAGAAACCCCAACACCGGGGAGCTGTTTTTT.

Many counts were recorded for this clonotype. The V call is TRBV2, the J call TRBJ2-4, with 14 nucleotides matching TRBD2. V lost 6 bases to trimming and J lost 8 bases; unmatched junction nucleotides: 0. The CDR3 sequence is 13 residues long. Germline values: CDR1 SNHLY, CDR2 FYNNEI. DNA for the CDR3: TGTGCCAGCAGGGGACTAGCGGGAGACATTCAGTACTTC. Translation: CASRGLAGDIQYF.

This rearrangement joins TRBV10-3 to TRBJ2-1, with no clear D. Trimming stripped 3 bases from V and 1 base from J, with 7 bases between. The CDR3 loop spans 14 amino acids. The V gene's germline CDR1 is ENHRY and CDR2 SYGVKD. The CDR3 region has the DNA TGTGCCATCAGTGAAAGGGTGTCCTACAATGAGCAGTTCTTC. Its protein product is CAISERVSYNEQFF.

The chain couples TRBV6-1 to TRBJ2-4, with a weak D call TRBD1 (5 bases). CDR3 size: 15 residues. CDR1 is MNHNS, CDR2 SASEGT, per germline. V lost 7 bases to trimming and J lost 0 bases, with 13 bases between them. CDR3 residues: CASIAGPLAKNIQYF. DNA of the CDR3: TGTGCCAGCATTGCAGGGCCTCTAGCCAAAAACATTCAGTACTTC.

This clonotype was detected a few times. CDR3 nucleotides: TGTGCCAGCAGCTCCCGACTAGTTCGGGAGACCCAGTACTTC. It specifies CASSSRLVRETQYF. The rearrangement uses TRBV7-8 and TRBJ2-7, with TRBD2 as a possible D gene (6 bases). The DNA end favors TRBJ2-5, so the J call may be wrong. CDR3 length: 14 amino acids. Germline CDR1 reads SGHVS; CDR2 reads FQNEAQ.

This clonotype was seen a handful of times. The chain couples TRBV20-1 to TRBJ2-7; no clear D. The J call may be in error: the DNA end matches TRBJ2-5 better. Germline V lookup: CDR1 DFQATT, CDR2 SNEGSKA (reference sequence). The CDR3 runs 13 residues. CDR3 region: CSARKNERETQYF. As DNA, the CDR3 is TGCAGTGCTAGGAAAAACGAGAGGGAGACCCAGTACTTC.